The text below deals with one T cell receptor (beta chain). This sample was included in a study of blood T cell repertoires in COVID-19. Turning to the study itself: Acute and convalescent COVID-19 samples came from the United States, Italy and Spain.

Some clones are missing from TCRdb's copy, which holds only in-frame ones; the method was immunoSEQ multiplex PCR. The sample contains about 87,000 clones, roughly nine tenths of which appear only once. The clonotype was recovered from a woman aged 80 or older with active COVID-19. Sequenced material: peripheral blood.

CDR3 DNA: TGTGCCAGTAGTTGGACTAGCGGAGGCGGGGAGCAGTACTTC. Translated: CASSWTSGGGEQYF. The genes are TRBV19 and TRBJ2-7, with 10 nucleotides matching TRBD2. The CDR3 covers 14 residues. Unmatched junction bases numbered 8, after V lost 5 bases and J lost 7 bases. Per germline, CDR1 LNHDA and CDR2 SQIVND (reference sequence).